This T cell receptor beta chain derives from a study of CD8 T cells in ankylosing spondylitis. Study-level findings and limits: Seemingly characteristic of ankylosing spondylitis blood was a TCR beta motif consisting of eight highly homologous variants.

Germline CDR1 and CDR2: DFQATT and SNEGSKA (reference sequence). The germline V and J ends were trimmed by 3 bases and 2 bases, with 14 bases remaining between them. The CDR3 has 14 residues. This clonotype came up many times. Its antigen is currently unknown. In TCRdb, the 5' RACE reads were re-called with MiXCR into one record per CDR3 protein. The sample contains hundreds of thousands of distinct CDR3 sequences, 12% of which appear only once. The chain uses TRBV20-1 and TRBJ2-7, with TRBD1 as a possible D gene (5 bases). The material sequenced was blood, either unsorted or a sorted T cell fraction (not recorded which). This receptor was taken from a male donor with ankylosing spondylitis. CDR3 coding DNA: TGCAGTGCTAGGCGGCAGGGCCTTACCTACGAGCAGTACTTC. Amino acid sequence: CSARRQGLTYEQYF.